This TCR beta chain was sequenced during a study of identical twins. Trimming at V came to 0 bases and at J to 0 bases, leaving 6 bases not matched to a gene. CDR1 SGHKS and CDR2 YYEKEE come from the germline V gene (reference sequence). The CDR3 runs to 18 residues. A remark on this clonotype: Antigen unknown.

Template switching supplied a universal primer site; unique molecular identifiers were carried on the cDNA. One entry per CDR3 protein, called by TCRdb with MiXCR from the 5' RACE reads. This table holds some 260,000 distinct CDR3 sequences, over 11% found once. Study outcomes and limitations: Zero-insertion findings could be partly confounded by invariant cells (MAIT and iNKT cells). Conclusions leaned on cross-sectional statistical analysis and did not track the same donors over time.

This sequence was found in a woman under 30 in good health. This chain connects TRBV5-5 to TRBJ2-3; the match to TRBD2 covers 11 bases. The sequenced sample consisted of memory (CD45RO+) T cells sorted from blood. CDR3 sequence reads: CASSLGLAGNPSTDTQYF. In nucleotides, the CDR3 is TGTGCCAGCAGCTTGGGACTAGCGGGAAACCCTAGCACAGATACGCAGTATTTT. Combining the CDR3 with reference TRBV5-5 and TRBJ2-3 gives the whole variable domain DAGVTQSPTHLIKTRGQQVTLRCSPISGHKSVSWYQQVLGQGPQFIFQYYEKEERGRGNFPDRFSARQFPNYSSELNVNALLLGDSALYLCASSLGLAGNPSTDTQYFGPGTRLTVL.